A selection of T cell receptor beta chains follows, all from one sample in a study of graft-versus-host responses after intestinal transplantation. Generated by immunoSEQ multiplex PCR, the TCRdb table keeps only in-frame clones and is missing some. The sample gives about 51,000 clones, 85% to 95% of which show up once; under 0.25% is in the top ten. Their antigen targets remain unknown. Here the sequenced sample was unstimulated CD8+ T cells sorted from spleen or lymph node cells, taken before transplant. These receptors all stem from a human donor who was the organ donor for an intestinal transplant. Each CDR3 is given with its conserved first and last residue. A D gene is named only where the DNA matches it firmly. Expanded clones get a size class; other rows say once, few or many, or leave the size out.

DNA: TGTGCCAGCAGTGAGGAGCGGGGGGGCACGGATACGCAGTATTTT
CDR3: CASSEERGGTDTQYF
V: TRBV2
J: TRBJ2-3
D: TRBD2
size: once

DNA: TGTGCCAGCAGCTTAGCGTCGGGGGGATCCTACGAGCAGTACTTC
CDR3: CASSLASGGSYEQYF
V: TRBV11-2
J: TRBJ2-7
D: TRBD2
size: .

DNA: TGCAGCGTTGAAGATGGGGACAGAGGGGGCTACACCTTC
CDR3: CSVEDGDRGGYTF
V: TRBV29-1
J: TRBJ1-2
D: TRBD1
size: .

DNA: TGTGCCAGCAGCTTAGATCTAAATCGCCTCCCCGAGAACACCGGGGAGCTGTTTTTT
CDR3: CASSLDLNRLPENTGELFF
V: TRBV11-2
J: TRBJ2-2
D: .
size: .

DNA: TGTGCCAGCAGGGAGACAGATCTTGGGATCTACGAGCAGTACTTC
CDR3: CASRETDLGIYEQYF
V: TRBV6-6
J: TRBJ2-7
D: .
size: .

DNA: TGTGCCAGCAGCCCGGGACGGGCGAACACTGAAGCTTTCTTT
CDR3: CASSPGRANTEAFF
V: TRBV7-9
J: TRBJ1-1
D: .
size: .

DNA: TGTGCCAGCAGTTCCCAGGGGCAGAGCTCCTATAATTCACCCCTCCACTTC
CDR3: CASSSQGQSSYNSPLHF
V: TRBV27
J: TRBJ1-6
D: .
size: .

DNA: TGTGCCAGCAGGGGAGAGGGGTACGAGCCCCAGCATTTT
CDR3: CASRGEGYEPQHF
V: TRBV28
J: TRBJ1-5
D: .
size: .

DNA: TGTGCCAAAAGGCGGTTTGGCAATCAGCCCCAGCATTTT
CDR3: CAKRRFGNQPQHF
V: TRBV19
J: TRBJ1-5
D: .
size: .

DNA: TGTGCCAGCAGTGTGGAAGAGACCCAGTACTTC
CDR3: CASSVEETQYF
V: TRBV25-1
J: TRBJ2-5
D: .
size: .

DNA: TGTGCCAGCAGAGGAAGGATGTTCTCCAGCTACACCTTC
CDR3: CASRGRMFSSYTF
V: TRBV2
J: TRBJ1-2
D: .
size: .

DNA: TGTGCCAGCAGTCCCGACGACCCGACCTACGAGCAGTACTTC
CDR3: CASSPDDPTYEQYF
V: TRBV6-5
J: TRBJ2-7
D: .
size: .

DNA: TGTGCCAGCAGTTTCACAGGGGCAGATACGCAGTATTTT
CDR3: CASSFTGADTQYF
V: TRBV6-6
J: TRBJ2-3
D: TRBD1
size: .

DNA: TGTGCCAGCAGTTTACCAGGTTACAATGAGCAGTTCTTC
CDR3: CASSLPGYNEQFF
V: TRBV27
J: TRBJ2-1
D: .
size: .

DNA: TGTGCCAGCAGCTCCCAAGAGACCCAGTACTTC
CDR3: CASSSQETQYF
V: TRBV7-9
J: TRBJ2-5
D: .
size: .

DNA: TGTGCCAGCAGCTTAGCCCCGGGGAGCAATCAGCCCCAGCATTTT
CDR3: CASSLAPGSNQPQHF
V: TRBV7-6
J: TRBJ1-5
D: .
size: .

DNA: TGTGCCAGCAGTGAGCGGCAGCAAGAGACCCAGTACTTC
CDR3: CASSERQQETQYF
V: TRBV2
J: TRBJ2-5
D: .
size: .

DNA: TGTGCCAGGGGGCAGGGGGCAGGAGCCAAAAACATTCAGTACTTC
CDR3: CARGQGAGAKNIQYF
V: TRBV21-1
J: TRBJ2-4
D: .
size: .

DNA: TGTGCCAGCAGGGTCACTCCTAGCACAGATACGCAGTATTTT
CDR3: CASRVTPSTDTQYF
V: TRBV2
J: TRBJ2-3
D: .
size: .

DNA: TGCGCCAGCGGCCAAGATCGGGGGGCTGGAAACACCATATATTTT
CDR3: CASGQDRGAGNTIYF
V: TRBV4-3
J: TRBJ1-3
D: .
size: .

DNA: TGTGCCAGCAGTTTAAGGGGCATGACCTACGAGCAGTACTTC
CDR3: CASSLRGMTYEQYF
V: TRBV27
J: TRBJ2-7
D: .
size: .

DNA: TGTGCCATCAGAGAAAGCCAGGGGGCCGATCAGCCCCAGCATTTT
CDR3: CAIRESQGADQPQHF
V: TRBV10-3
J: TRBJ1-5
D: TRBD1
size: .

DNA: TGTGCCAGCAGTGTCTATCAAAGGGGCACTGAAGCTTTCTTT
CDR3: CASSVYQRGTEAFF
V: TRBV6-1
J: TRBJ1-1
D: .
size: .

DNA: TGTGCCAGCAGTCAGGGGACAGGGGGCTCCTACAATGAGCAGTTCTTC
CDR3: CASSQGTGGSYNEQFF
V: TRBV27
J: TRBJ2-1
D: TRBD1
size: .

DNA: TGCGCCAGCAGCTTGGCCTCAGGGCCTGGAAACACCATATATTTT
CDR3: CASSLASGPGNTIYF
V: TRBV5-1
J: TRBJ1-3
D: .
size: .

DNA: TGCGCCAGCAGGCGAGCGGGACCAGCCTATGGCTACACCTTC
CDR3: CASRRAGPAYGYTF
V: TRBV10-2
J: TRBJ1-2
D: .
size: .

DNA: TGCGCCAGCAGCAGCGGACTGGGTAGCGGGGGGGCCGGAGAGACCCAGTACTTC
CDR3: CASSSGLGSGGAGETQYF
V: TRBV5-1
J: TRBJ2-5
D: TRBD2
size: once

DNA: TGTGCCAGCAGCCCGGTGGGGGGTCGGGGGTTCCCGTCGAACACCGGGGAGCTGTTTTTT
CDR3: CASSPVGGRGFPSNTGELFF
V: TRBV7-8
J: TRBJ2-2
D: .
size: .

DNA: TGTGCCAGCAGCCTGGACAGCACCTACGAGCAGTACTTC
CDR3: CASSLDSTYEQYF
V: TRBV7-3
J: TRBJ2-7
D: .
size: .